This T cell receptor beta chain is from a study of cytomegalovirus exposure and HLA in healthy donors. Findings and caveats of the study: In vitro confirmation showed three CMV-associated chains to be CMV antigen specific.

Produced via immunoSEQ multiplex PCR; TCRdb's table is partial and in-frame only. The sample has about 360,000 clones, roughly 85% seen once. The CDR3 is made up of 15 amino acids. Trimming shortened V by 2 bases and J by 11 bases, and 23 bases separated the two germline ends. From germline, CDR1 is SGHRS and CDR2 YFSETQ. About this clone itself: The antigen is undetermined.

The TCR comes from a young woman in good health and CMV-seronegative. The sequencing input was PBMCs. This chain uses TRBV5-1 with TRBJ2-7; TRBD1 might be the D (6 bases). The CDR3 protein is CASSLNGGVPPGEYF. CDR3 coding DNA: TGCGCCAGCAGCTTAAACGGTGGAGTTCCCCCAGGGGAGTACTTC.